This T cell receptor beta chain was profiled in a study of shared clonotypes between healthy human individuals. Findings of the study overall: Generation probabilities of non-shared clonotypes were lower (relative to those shared by all four donors). When naive CD4 clonotypes were compared across several donors, 4% to 6.5% were shared. Memory subsets generally showed smaller estimated richness than naive subsets did.

With respect to this clone: Its target is unknown.

Sequencing used immunoSEQ multiplex PCR; TCRdb keeps in-frame clones, though not all of them. This table has hundreds of thousands of clones, 90% to 96% appearing once. The sample comprised naive CD4+ T cells sorted from blood. The sample's subset: CD45RA+ positively selected. The sequence was obtained from a woman aged 25 to 39 in good health.

The CDR3 sequence is CASSPPQLSGNTIYF. As DNA, the CDR3 is TGTGCCAGCTCACCACCCCAGCTCTCTGGAAACACCATATATTTT. The chain employs TRBV18 and TRBJ1-3; D gene uncertain. The germline CDR1 and CDR2 sequences are KGHSH and LQKENI. V lost 0 bases, J lost 0 bases, and 6 bases lay in between. CDR3 length: 15 amino acids.